Presented here are 31 T cell receptor beta chains from one specimen sequenced in a study of blood T cell repertoires in COVID-19 (dated by TCRdb to the early 2020s). Library creation used the immunoSEQ multiplex PCR assay. Held by TCRdb, this immuneACCESS table contains in-frame sequences only and omits some clones. Under half of the omission traces to an unresolved V gene where checked; the cause of the rest is unknown. The sample data list some 100,000 clones, and around 86% of these were observed just once. The top ten hold roughly 25% of the sample. Sequencing input: peripheral blood. The source is a human donor in a cohort sampled during active COVID-19.

The rearrangement uses TRBV28 and TRBJ2-1, with TRBD2 identical over 9 bases. Germline-derived CDR1 and CDR2 are MDHEN and SYDVKM. This CDR3 has 16 amino acids. The trim removed 6 bases at V and 5 bases at J, leaving 11 bases unmatched. The CDR3 loop is CASRSPGTSRDNEQFF. The CDR3 nucleotides read TGTGCCAGCAGGTCTCCCGGGACTAGCAGAGACAATGAGCAGTTCTTC.

The J gene is TRBJ2-5, the V gene TRBV18; 8 bases are a match to TRBD1. The CDR3 consists of 14 residues. CDR1 and CDR2 (germline): KGHSH, LQKENI. The trim removed 6 bases at V and 6 bases at J, leaving 9 bases unmatched. Here the CDR3 DNA reads TGTGCCAGCTCGTCCGACAGGGGTGGAAAGACCCAGTACTTC. Translated, it gives CASSSDRGGKTQYF.

The CDR3: CATRPGLAVRADTQYF. CDR3 nucleotide sequence: TGCGCCACAAGGCCGGGACTAGCGGTCCGGGCAGATACGCAGTATTTT. This chain uses TRBV10-2 with TRBJ2-3; 11 bases are shared with TRBD2. The CDR3 spans 16 residues. With V trimmed by 10 bases and J by 4 bases, 13 bases remained unmatched. From germline, CDR1 is WSHSY and CDR2 SAAADI.

V and J are TRBV19 and TRBJ1-2; maybe TRBD1 (5 bases). Trimming cost V 9 bases and J 8 bases, with 22 bases left between them. This CDR3 spans 14 amino acids. Germline assignment: CDR1 LNHDA and CDR2 SQIVND (reference sequence). The CDR3 bases are TGTGCCAGCAAAGTAATCCCGGAAGGGGTGGGCTACACCTTC. Its translation is CASKVIPEGVGYTF. Combining the CDR3 with reference TRBV19 and TRBJ1-2 gives the whole variable domain DGGITQSPKYLFRKEGQNVTLSCEQNLNHDAMYWYRQDPGQGLRLIYYSQIVNDFQKGDIAEGYSVSREKKESFPLTVTSAQKNPTAFYLCASKVIPEGVGYTFGSGTRLTVV.

The chain is built from TRBV7-9 and TRBJ2-7; D unclear. The CDR3 contains 14 residues. The V gene's germline CDR1 is SEHNR and CDR2 FQNEAQ (reference sequence). V lost 5 bases to trimming and J lost 3 bases, with 14 bases between them. CDR3: CASSPVFTRYEQYF. The CDR3 DNA reads as TGTGCCAGCAGCCCGGTATTTACCCGCTACGAGCAGTACTTC.

The chain recombines TRBV5-1 with TRBJ1-1, with 7 bases fitting TRBD1. From germline, CDR1 is SGHRS and CDR2 YFSETQ. The V segment lost 4 bases and the J segment 4 bases; nucleotides outside the gene matches: 4. The CDR3 is 13 residues long. The CDR3: CASSPGDSTEAFF. For the CDR3, the DNA is TGCGCCAGCAGCCCCGGGGACAGCACTGAAGCTTTCTTT. Full variable domain (rest looked up from reference TRBV5-1 and TRBJ1-1): KAGVTQTPRYLIKTRGQQVTLSCSPISGHRSVSWYQQTPGQGLQFLFEYFSETQRNKGNFPGRFSGRQFSNSRSEMNVSTLELGDSALYLCASSPGDSTEAFFGQGTRLTVV.

The chain has TRBV28 and TRBJ2-7, with TRBD2 identical over 16 bases. The ends lost 6 bases at V and 3 bases at J; junction bases unmatched: 14. The CDR3 has 19 amino acids. From germline, CDR1 is MDHEN and CDR2 SYDVKM. The CDR3 spells CASRRREGLAGGKNYEQYF. For the CDR3, the DNA is TGTGCCAGCAGGCGGCGGGAGGGACTAGCGGGAGGGAAAAACTACGAGCAGTACTTC.

The table lists this clone with a count of one. The chain uses TRBV7-9 and TRBJ1-6; 7 bases agree with TRBD1. Germline lookup yields CDR1 SEHNR and CDR2 FQNEAQ (reference sequence). Trimming cost V 5 bases and J 6 bases; bases outside gene matches: 4. The CDR3 is 14 residues long. CDR3 sequence reads: CASSPDRVNSPLHF. CDR3 bases: TGTGCCAGCAGCCCCGACAGGGTTAATTCACCCCTCCACTTT.

This chain uses TRBV7-2 with TRBJ2-5; D unclear. CDR1 and CDR2 (germline): SGHTA, FQGNSA. Trimming took off 5 bases at V and 3 bases at J, with 7 bases between the two ends. The CDR3 consists of 12 residues. As DNA, the CDR3 is TGTGCCAGCAGCCCCTCGGAAGAGACCCAGTACTTC. Amino acid sequence: CASSPSEETQYF.

This sequence joins TRBV2 and TRBJ1-5; D is possibly TRBD1 (6 bases). The germline CDR1 and CDR2 sequences are SNHLY and FYNNEI. The CDR3 is 14 residues long. V dropped 4 bases and J dropped 3 bases, with 10 bases sitting between them. CDR3 sequence: CASSVDSNNQPQHF. The DNA for the CDR3 is TGTGCCAGCAGTGTGGACAGCAACAATCAGCCCCAGCATTTT.

The CDR3 sequence is CASRDRGNYGYTF. The CDR3 bases are TGTGCCAGTCGGGACAGGGGAAACTATGGCTACACCTTC. The V and J genes are TRBV12-3 or TRBV12-4 and TRBJ1-2; 10 bases align to TRBD1. The V and J ends lost 9 bases and 2 bases, in that order; junction bases with no gene match: 3. The CDR3 runs to 13 residues.

The V gene is TRBV19, the J gene TRBJ2-1; unclear D gene. Trimming took off 5 bases at V and 4 bases at J, with 9 bases between the two ends. Germline loops: CDR1 LNHDA, CDR2 SQIVND (reference sequence). This CDR3 has 13 residues. The CDR3 DNA reads as TGTGCCAGTAGTGAAACAGCTTACAATGAGCAGTTCTTC. Its protein is CASSETAYNEQFF.

This chain joins TRBV13 and TRBJ2-2; 11 nucleotides align to TRBD2. Germline assignment: CDR1 PRHDT and CDR2 FYEKMQ (reference sequence). This CDR3 comprises 19 residues. Losses at the gene ends were 3 bases for V and 0 bases for J; bases not matched to a gene: 9. CDR3: CASSFSLLAGASNTGELFF. The CDR3 DNA is TGTGCCAGCAGCTTTAGCCTACTAGCGGGGGCCTCGAACACCGGGGAGCTGTTTTTT.

CDR3 loop: CASSSNRGMGNQPQHF. CDR3 DNA sequence: TGTGCCAGTAGCTCGAACAGGGGGATGGGCAATCAGCCCCAGCATTTT. This chain links TRBV19 with TRBJ1-5; TRBD1 aligns across 8 bases. Germline trimming cut 6 bases from V and 2 bases from J; bases unmatched to any gene: 9. The CDR3 runs to 16 residues. CDR1 LNHDA and CDR2 SQIVND come from the germline V gene (reference sequence). The complete variable domain, with remaining parts taken from reference TRBV19 and TRBJ1-5, reads DGGITQSPKYLFRKEGQNVTLSCEQNLNHDAMYWYRQDPGQGLRLIYYSQIVNDFQKGDIAEGYSVSREKKESFPLTVTSAQKNPTAFYLCASSSNRGMGNQPQHFGDGTRLSIL.

This clone has just one count. The CDR3 DNA reads TGTGCCAGCAGCCAGGTCCCGCCTCCCTCAGGGGAGCAGTTCTTC. Translated, it gives CASSQVPPPSGEQFF. The chain carries TRBV7-2 and TRBJ2-1; D possibly corresponds to TRBD1 (5 bases). Germline V gene data show CDR1 as SGHTA and CDR2 as FQGNSA. The CDR3 loop spans 15 amino acids. Deletions cut 5 bases from V and 10 bases from J, with 21 bases between.

Here the CDR3 reads CASSLGGFQPQHF. CDR3 nucleotide sequence: TGTGCCAGCAGCTTAGGAGGGTTTCAGCCCCAGCATTTT. The J gene is TRBJ1-5, the V gene TRBV7-9; D gene unclear. With 1 base removed from V and 6 bases from J, the gap between germline ends came to 7 bases. Germline V CDR1 and CDR2: SEHNR, FQNEAQ (reference sequence). The CDR3 runs to 13 residues.

V gene TRBV6-2 or TRBV6-3 combines with J gene TRBJ2-7, with 7 bases aligning to TRBD2. The CDR3 contains 14 residues. V lost 5 bases, J lost 8 bases, and 12 bases stayed unmatched. CDR1 and CDR2 (germline): MNHEY, SVGEGT. CDR3 amino acids: CASSQTSFLVKQYF. DNA for the CDR3: TGTGCCAGCAGTCAGACTAGCTTTTTAGTGAAGCAGTACTTC.

This clone was recorded only once. The rearrangement uses TRBV5-4 and TRBJ2-7; 7 bases align to TRBD1. The CDR3 has 14 amino acids. From germline, CDR1 is SGHNT and CDR2 YYREEE (reference sequence). V trimming: 3 bases; J trimming: 5 bases; junction bases outside the gene matches: 8. CDR3 protein: CASSSPTGDHEQYF. The CDR3 bases are TGTGCCAGCAGCTCCCCCACAGGGGACCACGAGCAGTACTTC.

This sequence joins TRBV14 and TRBJ2-7, with D unresolved. The V end lost 1 base, the J end lost 3 bases, and 4 bases lay between the germline ends. CDR1 and CDR2 from the germline V gene are SGHDN and FVKESK. This CDR3 is built from 12 residues. The CDR3, as DNA: TGTGCCAGCAGCCAAGCCAACTACGAGCAGTACTTC. Protein: CASSQANYEQYF. Full variable domain (remainder filled in from reference TRBV14 and TRBJ2-7): EAGVTQFPSHSVIEKGQTVTLRCDPISGHDNLYWYRRVMGKEIKFLLHFVKESKQDESGMPNNRFLAERTGGTYSTLKVQPAELEDSGVYFCASSQANYEQYFGPGTRLTVT.

V gene TRBV6-5 combines with J gene TRBJ2-2; D is uncertain. Between the trimmed V and J ends, which lost 0 bases and 2 bases, there was a span of 10 bases. CDR3 size: 16 residues. The germline CDR1 and CDR2 sequences are MNHEY and SVGAGI. CDR3 sequence reads: CASSYSQRPNTGELFF. CDR3 DNA sequence: TGTGCCAGCAGTTACTCCCAGCGACCCAACACCGGGGAGCTGTTTTTT.

The DNA for the CDR3 is TGTGCCAGCAGTGTCACTAGCGGGAGTGGATATGAGCAGTTCTTC. It specifies CASSVTSGSGYEQFF. V and J are TRBV25-1 and TRBJ2-1, with 11 bases that match TRBD2. The CDR3 sequence is 15 residues long. Trimming removed 4 bases from V and 8 bases from J; junction bases left unmatched: 7. Germline CDR1 is MGHDK and CDR2 is SYGVNS.

This clone has a single count. CDR3 sequence: CASSFQANTEAFF. The DNA for the CDR3 is TGTGCCAGCAGCTTTCAGGCGAACACTGAAGCTTTCTTT. The chain joins TRBV11-2 to TRBJ1-1; no clear D. Trimming shortened V by 3 bases and J by 1 base, and 6 bases separated the two germline ends. From germline, CDR1 is SGHAT and CDR2 FQNNGV. The CDR3 has 13 residues.

The chain joins TRBV15 to TRBJ2-2; D remains unclear. Trimming left V 0 bases short and J 6 bases short, with 5 bases between. The CDR3 runs 13 residues. Germline V lookup: CDR1 LNHNV, CDR2 YYDKDF (reference sequence). This CDR3 reads CATSRDYAGELFF. DNA for the CDR3: TGTGCCACCAGCAGAGACTATGCCGGGGAGCTGTTTTTT.

This clone was seen just once. The V gene is TRBV6-6, the J gene TRBJ1-4; possibly TRBD1 for D (6 bases). V lost 5 bases, J lost 12 bases, and 19 bases lay in between. The CDR3 contains 14 residues. Germline V gene data show CDR1 as MNHNY and CDR2 as SVGAGI (reference sequence). The CDR3 here is CASSPPAGGMELFF. CDR3 in DNA: TGTGCCAGCAGTCCGCCGGCGGGGGGCATGGAACTGTTTTTT.

This clone has only one observation. V gene TRBV7-9 combines with J gene TRBJ2-7, with TRBD2 identical over 8 bases. The CDR3 extends over 13 amino acids. Germline V gene lookup returns CDR1 SEHNR and CDR2 FQNEAQ (reference sequence). The trim removed 5 bases at V and 6 bases at J, leaving 6 bases unmatched. The CDR3 region has the DNA TGTGCCAGCAGCCGCGACGGGGGGGGCGAGCAGTACTTC. The encoded protein is CASSRDGGGEQYF.

V is TRBV7-8 and J is TRBJ1-5; 9 bases fit TRBD1. In germline, CDR1 is SGHVS, CDR2 FQNEAQ. V lost 5 bases to trimming and J lost 1 base; unmatched junction nucleotides: 6. The CDR3 extends over 16 amino acids. CDR3 sequence (DNA): TGTGCCAGCAGCGGGGACAGGGTTCCGAGCAATCAGCCCCAGCATTTT. Amino acids: CASSGDRVPSNQPQHF.

V usage is TRBV7-8 and J usage is TRBJ1-5; the D gene is possibly TRBD1 (5 bases). Germline V gene data show CDR1 as SGHVS and CDR2 as FQNEAQ. V shed 1 base and J shed 0 bases, with 13 bases lying between them. The CDR3 runs to 17 residues. The CDR3 loop reads CASSLGRGWDSNQPQHF. The CDR3 DNA reads TGTGCCAGCAGCTTAGGGAGGGGTTGGGATAGCAATCAGCCCCAGCATTTT.

The chain employs TRBV4-3 and TRBJ2-3; 14 nucleotides line up with TRBD2. The V segment lost 4 bases and the J segment 1 base; nucleotides outside the gene matches: 1. The CDR3 is 16 amino acids. Germline values: CDR1 LGHNA, CDR2 YSLEER. The CDR3 sequence is CASSLGLAGGTDTQYF. The CDR3, as DNA: TGCGCCAGCAGCCTGGGACTAGCGGGGGGCACAGATACGCAGTATTTT.

The chain has TRBV3-1 (or the pseudogene TRBV3-2) and TRBJ2-5; 13 bases line up with TRBD2. The ends lost 6 bases at V and 1 base at J; junction bases unmatched: 5. The germline gives CDR1 LGHDT, CDR2 YNNKEL (reference sequence). The CDR3 length is 16 residues. CDR3 in amino acids: CASSRLAGGAQETQYF. CDR3 sequence (DNA): TGTGCCAGCAGTCGACTAGCGGGGGGAGCCCAAGAGACCCAGTACTTC.

V gene TRBV5-4 combines with J gene TRBJ2-5; D may be TRBD1 (5 bases). The length of the CDR3 is 13 residues. Germline CDR1 and CDR2: SGHNT and YYREEE (reference sequence). The germline V and J ends were trimmed by 3 bases and 1 base, with 7 bases remaining between them. The CDR3 DNA is TGTGCCAGCAGCTCGCAGGGCCAAGAGACCCAGTACTTC. It codes for CASSSQGQETQYF.

This clone was seen just once. The genes are TRBV24-1 and TRBJ2-2; 10 bases map to TRBD2. The trim removed 4 bases at V and 5 bases at J, leaving 6 bases unmatched. Germline V gene lookup returns CDR1 KGHDR and CDR2 SFDVKD. This CDR3 is 16 amino acids long. CDR3 sequence: CATSDPSGRGTGELFF. Here the CDR3 DNA reads TGTGCCACCAGTGACCCTAGCGGGAGAGGAACCGGGGAGCTGTTTTTT.